Sequencing of this TCR beta chain was carried out in a study of cytomegalovirus exposure and HLA in healthy donors. TCRdb's table, derived via immunoSEQ multiplex PCR, lists solely in-frame clones and lacks some. The sample lists 120,000 or so clones, about 91% occurring once. CDR1 is WNHNN, CDR2 SYGVQD, per germline (reference sequence). CDR3 length equals 12 residues. V lost 8 bases to trimming and J lost 6 bases, with 14 bases between them. Study-wide points: Rarity characterized most TCR sequences, yet some public TCRs appeared in many donors. It was 150 to 200 TCR beta chains that were listed as cytomegalovirus-associated.

Details on this clone: No antigen is known for it.

Sequenced material: PBMCs. The chain carries TRBV10-1 and TRBJ2-7; possible D gene TRBD1, 6 bases. The clonotype comes from a woman under 30 in good health and CMV-seronegative. Here the CDR3 reads CASSTGNSEQYV. The CDR3 nucleotides read TGCGCCAGCTCCACAGGGAATAGCGAGCAGTACGTC.